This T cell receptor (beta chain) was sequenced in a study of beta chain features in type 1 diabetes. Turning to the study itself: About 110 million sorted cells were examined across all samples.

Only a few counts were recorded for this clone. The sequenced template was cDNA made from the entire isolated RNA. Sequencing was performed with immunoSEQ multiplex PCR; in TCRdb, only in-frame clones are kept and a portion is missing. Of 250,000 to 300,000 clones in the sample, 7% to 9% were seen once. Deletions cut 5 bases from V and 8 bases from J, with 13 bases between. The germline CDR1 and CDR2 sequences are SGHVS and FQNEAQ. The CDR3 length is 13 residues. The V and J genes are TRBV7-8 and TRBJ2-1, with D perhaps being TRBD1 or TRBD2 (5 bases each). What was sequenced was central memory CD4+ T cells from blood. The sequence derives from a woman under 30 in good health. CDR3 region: CASSQKWGYEQFF. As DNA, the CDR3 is TGTGCCAGCAGCCAGAAATGGGGGTATGAGCAGTTCTTC.